The T cell receptor (beta chain) under discussion was sequenced for a study of T cell responses to AZD1222 COVID-19 vaccine. Looked up from germline, CDR1 is SGHDT and CDR2 is YYEEEE. CDR3 length: 15 residues. V lost 2 bases and J lost 9, with 21 bases in between. Study-wide results and caveats: Females outnumbered males among donors, who were mostly white British; clonal diversity was possibly underestimated. After two AZD1222 doses, spike-specific TCR breadth and depth rose versus day 0.

Method: immunoSEQ multiplex PCR; TCRdb's copy keeps in-frame clones and lacks some. The data contain about 95,000 clones, approximately 88% of them singletons. Remarks on this clone: Antigen specificity is unknown.

The genes are TRBV5-6 and TRBJ2-7; D is possibly TRBD2 (5 bases). The sample was peripheral blood, taken on day 0 of AZD1222 vaccination. The TCR was taken from an adult in good health. The CDR3 DNA is TGTGCCAGCAGCTTCTTAGTGAGGGCACCCTCCGGGCAGTACTTC. This translates into CASSFLVRAPSGQYF.